These T cell receptor beta chains were read from a single sample in a study of cytomegalovirus exposure and HLA in healthy donors. The method was immunoSEQ multiplex PCR; TCRdb's version includes in-frame clones alone and lacks a portion of them. The repertoire holds about 120,000 clones, with over 65% as singletons. The sequenced material came from PBMCs. These receptors were obtained from a young woman in good health and CMV-seronegative. CDR3s include the opening cysteine and the closing phenylalanine or tryptophan. The order of the fields is D gene, V gene, J gene, clone size, CDR3 protein, CDR3 DNA. D genes are given only for firm matches. Rows give clone size only sometimes, using once, few, many, or a class for an expanded clone.

d_gene: .; v_gene: TRBV30; j_gene: TRBJ2-3; abundance: .; CDR3aa: CAWSRTDTQYF; CDR3nt: TGTGCCTGGAGCCGGACAGATACGCAGTATTTT
d_gene: .; v_gene: TRBV7-2; j_gene: TRBJ1-1; abundance: .; CDR3aa: CASSLVTGSEAFF; CDR3nt: TGTGCCAGCAGCTTAGTAACCGGTTCTGAAGCTTTCTTT
d_gene: .; v_gene: TRBV2; j_gene: TRBJ2-3; abundance: .; CDR3aa: CASSPPRTDTQYF; CDR3nt: TGTGCCAGCAGTCCCCCTCGCACAGATACGCAGTATTTT
d_gene: TRBD1; v_gene: TRBV4-1; j_gene: TRBJ1-1; abundance: .; CDR3aa: CASSQDPGQGNTEAFF; CDR3nt: TGCGCCAGCAGCCAAGATCCAGGACAGGGGAACACTGAAGCTTTCTTT
d_gene: .; v_gene: TRBV19; j_gene: TRBJ2-2; abundance: .; CDR3aa: CASSITAPGGAGELFF; CDR3nt: TGTGCCAGTAGTATAACGGCCCCGGGTGGAGCCGGGGAGCTGTTTTTT
d_gene: .; v_gene: TRBV4-2; j_gene: TRBJ1-3; abundance: .; CDR3aa: CASSQDGGISGNTIYF; CDR3nt: TGTGCCAGCAGCCAAGATGGAGGTATCTCTGGAAACACCATATACTTT
d_gene: TRBD1; v_gene: TRBV10-3; j_gene: TRBJ2-7; abundance: .; CDR3aa: CAISADRVSYEQYF; CDR3nt: TGTGCCATCAGCGCGGACAGGGTCTCCTACGAGCAGTACTTC
d_gene: TRBD1; v_gene: TRBV6-1; j_gene: TRBJ1-6; abundance: .; CDR3aa: CASFDRGNSPLHF; CDR3nt: TGTGCCAGCTTCGACAGGGGGAATTCACCCCTCCACTTT
d_gene: TRBD1; v_gene: TRBV28; j_gene: TRBJ2-7; abundance: .; CDR3aa: CASNPGQVKAYEQYF; CDR3nt: TGTGCCAGCAACCCGGGACAGGTCAAAGCCTACGAGCAGTACTTC
d_gene: .; v_gene: TRBV19; j_gene: TRBJ1-1; abundance: .; CDR3aa: CASSPGGGHLNTEAFF; CDR3nt: TGTGCCAGTAGTCCAGGTGGGGGACACCTCAACACTGAAGCTTTCTTT
d_gene: .; v_gene: TRBV4-3; j_gene: TRBJ2-3; abundance: .; CDR3aa: CASSQEGDPVDTQYF; CDR3nt: TGCGCCAGCAGCCAAGAGGGAGATCCTGTGGATACGCAGTATTTT
d_gene: TRBD1; v_gene: TRBV7-2; j_gene: TRBJ2-6; abundance: .; CDR3aa: CASSFRTGAGANVLTF; CDR3nt: TGTGCCAGCAGCTTTCGGACAGGGGCTGGGGCCAACGTCCTGACTTTC
d_gene: TRBD1; v_gene: TRBV5-6; j_gene: TRBJ1-4; abundance: .; CDR3aa: CASSWGDRGGEKLFF; CDR3nt: TGTGCCAGCAGCTGGGGGGACAGGGGCGGTGAAAAACTGTTTTTT
d_gene: TRBD1; v_gene: TRBV10-2; j_gene: TRBJ1-1; abundance: .; CDR3aa: CASRQNRDRGRTEAFF; CDR3nt: TGCGCCAGCAGACAGAACCGGGACAGGGGGCGGACTGAAGCTTTCTTT
d_gene: .; v_gene: TRBV7-8; j_gene: TRBJ2-7; abundance: .; CDR3aa: CASSLGGPSYEQYF; CDR3nt: TGTGCCAGCAGCTTAGGGGGGCCCTCTTACGAGCAGTACTTC
d_gene: .; v_gene: TRBV5-4; j_gene: TRBJ1-1; abundance: .; CDR3aa: CASSSPGYLTTEAFF; CDR3nt: TGTGCCAGCAGCTCACCAGGGTACCTGACCACTGAAGCTTTCTTT
d_gene: .; v_gene: TRBV7-9; j_gene: TRBJ1-5; abundance: .; CDR3aa: CASSPEGGGGQPQHF; CDR3nt: TGTGCCAGCAGCCCAGAGGGTGGGGGCGGGCAGCCCCAGCATTTT
d_gene: .; v_gene: TRBV6-5; j_gene: TRBJ1-1; abundance: few; CDR3aa: CASSSVNTEAFF; CDR3nt: TGTGCCAGCAGTTCTGTGAACACTGAAGCTTTCTTT
d_gene: TRBD1; v_gene: TRBV28; j_gene: TRBJ2-5; abundance: .; CDR3aa: CASTVTGGGETQYF; CDR3nt: TGTGCCAGCACCGTGACAGGGGGCGGAGAGACCCAGTACTTC
d_gene: TRBD1; v_gene: TRBV7-9; j_gene: TRBJ2-2; abundance: .; CDR3aa: CASSAGTGRNTGELFF; CDR3nt: TGTGCCAGCAGCGCGGGGACAGGGCGAAACACCGGGGAGCTGTTTTTT
d_gene: .; v_gene: TRBV7-9; j_gene: TRBJ2-2; abundance: .; CDR3aa: CASSLDWSSNTGELFF; CDR3nt: TGTGCCAGCAGCTTAGACTGGTCTTCGAACACCGGGGAGCTGTTTTTT
d_gene: .; v_gene: TRBV4-3; j_gene: TRBJ1-1; abundance: .; CDR3aa: CASSQERGLNTEAFF; CDR3nt: TGCGCCAGCAGCCAAGAAAGGGGTTTGAACACTGAAGCTTTCTTT
d_gene: .; v_gene: TRBV7-9; j_gene: TRBJ2-7; abundance: .; CDR3aa: CASSPGHTYEQYF; CDR3nt: TGTGCCAGCAGTCCGGGACATACCTACGAGCAGTACTTC
d_gene: TRBD1; v_gene: TRBV2; j_gene: TRBJ2-3; abundance: .; CDR3aa: CATPWDRGTDTQYF; CDR3nt: TGTGCCACGCCTTGGGACAGGGGCACAGATACGCAGTATTTT
d_gene: .; v_gene: TRBV15; j_gene: TRBJ1-3; abundance: .; CDR3aa: CATSRIGGSSGNTIYF; CDR3nt: TGTGCCACCAGCAGGATTGGGGGGAGCTCTGGAAACACCATATATTTT
d_gene: .; v_gene: TRBV4-3; j_gene: TRBJ2-2; abundance: .; CDR3aa: CASSQDGLNTGELFF; CDR3nt: TGCGCCAGCAGCCAAGACGGACTTAACACCGGGGAGCTGTTTTTT
d_gene: TRBD2; v_gene: TRBV6-4; j_gene: TRBJ2-3; abundance: .; CDR3aa: CASSEGLAGDTQYF; CDR3nt: TGTGCCAGCAGTGAGGGACTAGCGGGAGATACGCAGTATTTT
d_gene: .; v_gene: TRBV10-3; j_gene: TRBJ1-5; abundance: few; CDR3aa: CAIGVGGYSNQPQHF; CDR3nt: TGTGCCATAGGGGTCGGGGGTTATAGCAATCAGCCCCAGCATTTT
d_gene: .; v_gene: TRBV19; j_gene: TRBJ2-6; abundance: few; CDR3aa: CASSILLGTLTSGANVLTF; CDR3nt: TGTGCCAGTAGTATCTTGTTGGGCACTTTGACCTCTGGGGCCAACGTCCTGACTTTC
d_gene: .; v_gene: TRBV10-1; j_gene: TRBJ1-1; abundance: .; CDR3aa: CASSESSGQEAFF; CDR3nt: TGCGCCAGCAGTGAGTCCTCCGGACAGGAAGCTTTCTTT
d_gene: .; v_gene: TRBV28; j_gene: TRBJ2-7; abundance: .; CDR3aa: CASSPPVEQYF; CDR3nt: TGTGCCAGCAGTCCCCCGGTTGAGCAGTACTTC
d_gene: TRBD1; v_gene: TRBV6-1; j_gene: TRBJ2-2; abundance: few; CDR3aa: CASSRDSQYTGELFF; CDR3nt: TGTGCCAGCAGTAGGGACAGCCAGTACACCGGGGAGCTGTTTTTT
d_gene: TRBD2; v_gene: TRBV29-1; j_gene: TRBJ2-2; abundance: .; CDR3aa: CSVGDRREVGTGELFF; CDR3nt: TGCAGCGTGGGGGATAGGCGGGAGGTGGGCACCGGGGAGCTGTTTTTT
d_gene: .; v_gene: TRBV6-5; j_gene: TRBJ1-4; abundance: .; CDR3aa: CASRTQGREKLFF; CDR3nt: TGTGCCAGCAGGACACAGGGAAGGGAAAAACTGTTTTTT
d_gene: .; v_gene: TRBV19; j_gene: TRBJ1-1; abundance: .; CDR3aa: CASSPQGSDTEAFF; CDR3nt: TGTGCCAGTAGCCCCCAGGGATCAGACACTGAAGCTTTCTTT
d_gene: .; v_gene: TRBV6-5; j_gene: TRBJ2-1; abundance: few; CDR3aa: CASSYPGRYNEQFF; CDR3nt: TGTGCCAGCAGTTACCCAGGGAGGTACAATGAGCAGTTCTTC
d_gene: .; v_gene: TRBV2; j_gene: TRBJ1-5; abundance: .; CDR3aa: CASSPLPRLANQPQHF; CDR3nt: TGTGCCAGCAGTCCCTTGCCCCGATTGGCCAATCAGCCCCAGCATTTT